This passage covers 22 T cell receptor beta chains from one sample sequenced in a study of CD8 T cells in Susac syndrome. An amount of RNA that ranged from roughly 0.5 to 1 ug was reverse transcribed with random hexamers. A single record per CDR3 protein comes from TCRdb applying MiXCR to the immunoSEQ multiplex PCR reads. The sample includes roughly 120,000 distinct CDR3 sequences, approximately 95% of them seen just once. The source material was CD8+ T cells from PBMCs. These receptors were obtained from a human donor with multiple sclerosis.

J is TRBJ2-7 and V is TRBV20-1; possibly TRBD2 for D (6 bases). The CDR3 is 14 residues long. Germline-derived CDR1 and CDR2 are DFQATT and SNEGSKA (reference sequence). V lost 0 bases, J lost 2 bases, and 11 bases lay in between. CDR3 DNA sequence: TGCAGTGCTAGAGATATGGGCGGGACCTACGAGCAGTACTTC. Amino acid sequence: CSARDMGGTYEQYF.

The chain is built from TRBV12-3 or TRBV12-4 and TRBJ2-3, with D uncertain. The V end lost 5 bases, the J end lost 4 bases, and 16 bases lay between the germline ends. The CDR3 consists of 15 residues. The CDR3 sequence: CASSPFAAGSDTQYF. The CDR3 nucleotides are TGTGCCAGCAGTCCATTTGCGGCAGGCTCAGATACGCAGTATTTT.

The chain recombines TRBV2 with TRBJ2-7; no clear D gene. V lost 3 bases, J lost 2 bases, and 11 bases lay in between. Germline CDR1 SNHLY, CDR2 FYNNEI. The CDR3 loop spans 14 amino acids. CDR3 amino acids: CASSDRHTPYEQYV. The DNA for the CDR3 is TGTGCCAGCAGTGACCGGCACACCCCCTACGAGCAGTACGTC.

The chain uses TRBV5-4 and TRBJ2-5, with 12 bases aligning to TRBD2. The CDR3 contains 17 residues. CDR1 is SGHNT and CDR2 is YYREEE in the germline V gene (reference sequence). The J segment lost 1 base and the V segment lost 4 bases, leaving 8 bases of the junction unmatched. The CDR3 loop reads CASSLLGTSGFQETQYF. CDR3 coding DNA: TGTGCCAGCAGCCTACTCGGGACTAGCGGGTTCCAAGAGACCCAGTACTTC.

The chain uses TRBV21-1 and TRBJ1-2. TRBV21-1 is reported as a pseudogene. The CDR3 is 14 residues long. CDR3 DNA sequence: TGTGCCAGCACCTGGGAGGTCCTCATCTATGGCTACACCTTC. Its protein product is CASTWEVLIYGYTF.

This clonotype came up once. The rearrangement uses TRBV6-1 and TRBJ2-1; D remains ambiguous. CDR3 size: 12 residues. Trimming cost V 3 bases and J 5 bases, with 5 bases left between them. The germline gives CDR1 MNHNS, CDR2 SASEGT. The CDR3 DNA follows: TGTGCCAGCAGTGACCAAAACAATGAGCAGTTCTTC. This translates into CASSDQNNEQFF.

The chain recombines TRBV12-3 or TRBV12-4 with TRBJ1-1; D gene ambiguous. Trimming removed 2 bases at V and 1 base at J, with 5 bases between. The CDR3 contains 13 residues. The CDR3 sequence: CASSLSQNTEAFF. The CDR3, as DNA: TGTGCCAGCAGTTTAAGTCAGAACACTGAAGCTTTCTTT.

The chain joins TRBV30 to TRBJ2-1, with 7 bases lining up with TRBD1. This CDR3 spans 14 amino acids. Trimming removed 2 bases from V and 4 bases from J; junction bases left unmatched: 5. CDR1 is GTSNPN and CDR2 is SVGIG in the germline V gene (reference sequence). For the CDR3, the DNA is TGTGCCTGGAGTTCGGGGACAGCTTACAATGAGCAGTTCTTC. The encoded protein is CAWSSGTAYNEQFF. The full variable domain, with the rest looked up from reference TRBV30 and TRBJ2-1, is SQTIHQWPATLVQPVGSPLSLECTVEGTSNPNLYWYRQAAGRGLQLLFYSVGIGQISSEVPQNLSASRPQDRQFILSSKKLLLSDSGFYLCAWSSGTAYNEQFFGPGTRLTVL.

The chain has TRBV12-3 or TRBV12-4 and TRBJ2-1; D remains unclear. V was trimmed by 1 base and J by 8 bases, leaving 3 bases between them. The CDR3 has 11 amino acids. The CDR3 nucleotides are TGTGCCAGCAGTTTAGTAGATGAGCAGTTCTTC. Translation: CASSLVDEQFF.

V usage is TRBV12-3 or TRBV12-4 and J usage is TRBJ2-1; D gene unclear. Trimming cost V 3 bases and J 3 bases, with 9 bases left between them. There are 14 residues in the CDR3. CDR3: CASSFRRHYNEQFF. CDR3 DNA sequence: TGTGCCAGCAGTTTTCGGCGGCACTACAATGAGCAGTTCTTC.

The chain recombines TRBV4-2 with TRBJ2-7, with 10 positions matching TRBD1. The CDR3 contains 14 residues. From germline, CDR1 is LGHNA and CDR2 YNFKEQ. J lost 5 bases, V lost 0 bases, and 1 base had no gene match. The CDR3 loop is CASSQEDRGDEQYF. CDR3 in DNA: TGTGCCAGCAGCCAAGAGGACAGGGGGGACGAGCAGTACTTC.

The CDR3 coding sequence is TGCAGTGCCTTAGGTACTAATAGCAATCAGCCCCAGCATTTT. Translated, it gives CSALGTNSNQPQHF. The chain recombines TRBV20-1 with TRBJ1-5; D is unresolved. With 6 bases removed from V and 0 bases from J, the gap between germline ends came to 12 bases. The CDR3 is made up of 14 amino acids. Germline lookup yields CDR1 DFQATT and CDR2 SNEGSKA (reference sequence).

The V call is TRBV4-1, the J call TRBJ2-1; TRBD2 matches 9 bases. V dropped 1 base and J dropped 1; count of bases not matched to a gene: 2. Looked up from germline, CDR1 is MGHRA and CDR2 is YSYEKL. The CDR3 has 16 amino acids. In DNA, the CDR3 is TGCGCCAGCAGCCAAGGGACTAGCGTGTCCTACAATGAGCAGTTCTTC. It is translated as CASSQGTSVSYNEQFF.

The chain uses TRBV4-1 and TRBJ2-7; either TRBD1 or TRBD2 may fit D (5 bases each). Trimming removed 1 base at V and 4 bases at J, with 14 bases between. This CDR3 spans 15 amino acids. Germline CDR1 is MGHRA and CDR2 is YSYEKL. The CDR3 DNA sequence: TGCGCCAGCAGCCAAGTTGAGGGGTCTGGGTACGAGCAGTACTTC. Protein product: CASSQVEGSGYEQYF.

The rearrangement links TRBV29-1 to TRBJ2-3; weak D call: TRBD2 (6 bases). CDR1 is SQVTM and CDR2 is ANQGSEA in the germline V gene. V was cut by 1 base and J by 4 bases, with 15 bases left in between. This CDR3 is built from 15 residues. The CDR3 spells CSVEVGEDGADTQYF. In DNA form, the CDR3 reads TGCAGCGTTGAAGTAGGGGAGGATGGGGCAGATACGCAGTATTTT.

This chain uses TRBV29-1 with TRBJ2-7, with TRBD1 identical over 7 bases. Germline V lookup: CDR1 SQVTM, CDR2 ANQGSEA. This CDR3 spans 13 amino acids. J lost 3 bases, V lost 8 bases, and 10 bases had no gene match. This chain's CDR3 is CSQTGPLLYEQYF. CDR3 coding DNA: TGCAGCCAGACAGGGCCCCTTCTCTACGAGCAGTACTTC.

The rearrangement joins TRBV15 to TRBJ2-7; 8 nucleotides match TRBD2. The trim removed 4 bases at V and 7 bases at J, leaving 12 bases unmatched. CDR3 length equals 15 residues. Germline values: CDR1 LNHNV, CDR2 YYDKDF (reference sequence). The CDR3 coding sequence is TGTGCCACCAGCAACCGACGGGGGGGCGGAGGGGAGCAGTACTTC. Translation: CATSNRRGGGGEQYF.

This chain connects TRBV6-5 to TRBJ2-3, with D unresolved. In germline, CDR1 is MNHEY, CDR2 SVGAGI. Trimming stripped 1 base from V and 2 bases from J, with 10 bases between. This CDR3 is built from 15 residues. CDR3 loop: CASSYLARPTDTQYF. The DNA for the CDR3 is TGTGCCAGCAGTTACTTGGCGCGGCCCACAGATACGCAGTATTTT.

The chain has TRBV10-3 and TRBJ2-3, with TRBD1 matching 7 bases. This CDR3 contains 16 residues. The germline CDR1 and CDR2 sequences are ENHRY and SYGVKD. Losses at the gene ends were 2 bases for V and 3 bases for J; bases not matched to a gene: 8. The CDR3 DNA reads TGTGCCATCAGTGAGCCGCCGGGGACAGAAACAGATACGCAGTATTTT. Its protein is CAISEPPGTETDTQYF.

The chain combines TRBV29-1 with TRBJ2-7; tentatively, D is TRBD2 (7 bases). CDR3 length: 13 residues. Germline values: CDR1 SQVTM, CDR2 ANQGSEA. This chain's CDR3 is CSARGGSLYEQYF. The CDR3, as DNA: TGCAGTGCGAGGGGGGGGAGTCTCTACGAGCAGTACTTC.

The chain joins TRBV4-1 to TRBJ2-7; TRBD1 is a possible D gene (6 bases). CDR3 length equals 13 residues. V gave up 4 bases and J gave up 2 bases, with 9 bases separating them. The germline CDR1 and CDR2 sequences are MGHRA and YSYEKL. CDR3 DNA: TGCGCCAGCAGCCCGGACAGCCCCTACGAGCAGTACTTC. Its translation is CASSPDSPYEQYF.

The chain employs TRBV20-1 and TRBJ2-3, with a possible D match to TRBD2 (5 bases). Per the germline V gene, CDR1 is DFQATT and CDR2 is SNEGSKA (reference sequence). The CDR3 totals 16 residues. Trimming cost V 0 bases and J 1 base, with 14 bases left between them. CDR3 sequence: CSARELGRRGTDTQYF. CDR3 DNA sequence: TGCAGTGCTAGAGAACTAGGTCGCCGGGGCACAGATACGCAGTATTTT.